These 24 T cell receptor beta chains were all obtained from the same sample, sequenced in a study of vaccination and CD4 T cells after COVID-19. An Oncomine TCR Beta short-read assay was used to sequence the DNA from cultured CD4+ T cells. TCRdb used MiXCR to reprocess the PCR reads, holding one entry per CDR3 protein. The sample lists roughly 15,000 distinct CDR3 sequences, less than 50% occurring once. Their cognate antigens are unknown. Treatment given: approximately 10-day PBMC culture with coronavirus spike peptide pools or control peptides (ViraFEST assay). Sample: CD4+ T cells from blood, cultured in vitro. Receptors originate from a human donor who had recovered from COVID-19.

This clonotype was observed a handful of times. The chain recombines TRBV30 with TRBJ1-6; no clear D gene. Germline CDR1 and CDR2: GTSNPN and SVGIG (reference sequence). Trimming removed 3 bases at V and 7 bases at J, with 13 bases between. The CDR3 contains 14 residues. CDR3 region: CAWRGRTLNSPLHF. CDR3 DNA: TGTGCCTGGAGGGGCCGAACCCTAAATTCACCCCTCCACTTT.

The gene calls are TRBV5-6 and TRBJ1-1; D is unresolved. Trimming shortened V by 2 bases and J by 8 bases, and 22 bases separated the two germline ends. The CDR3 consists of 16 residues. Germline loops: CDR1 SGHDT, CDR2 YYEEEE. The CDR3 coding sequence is TGTGCCAGCAGCTTTTTCCGGGCGGGGTCGATTGGAGAAGCTTTCTTT. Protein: CASSFFRAGSIGEAFF.

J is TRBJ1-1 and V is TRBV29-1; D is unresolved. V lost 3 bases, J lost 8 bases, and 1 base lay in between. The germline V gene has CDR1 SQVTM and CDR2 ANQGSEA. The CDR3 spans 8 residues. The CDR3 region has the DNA TGCAGCGTTGAGGAAGCTTTCTTT. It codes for CSVEEAFF.

In nucleotides, the CDR3 is TGTGCCAGCAGTTATCCTAGCGGGAACACCGGGGAGCTGTTTTTT. Its protein product is CASSYPSGNTGELFF. The chain carries TRBV6-5 and TRBJ2-2; TRBD2 agrees at 7 bases. The CDR3 sequence is 15 residues long. V gave up 3 bases and J gave up 1 base; unmatched junction bases: 2. CDR1 and CDR2 (germline): MNHEY, SVGAGI.

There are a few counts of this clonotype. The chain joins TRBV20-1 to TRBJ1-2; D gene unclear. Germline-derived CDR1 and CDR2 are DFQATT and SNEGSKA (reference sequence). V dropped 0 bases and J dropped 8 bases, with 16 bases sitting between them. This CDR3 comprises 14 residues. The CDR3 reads CSARDLGVSGGYTF. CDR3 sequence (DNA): TGCAGTGCTAGAGATCTTGGAGTATCGGGCGGCTACACCTTC.

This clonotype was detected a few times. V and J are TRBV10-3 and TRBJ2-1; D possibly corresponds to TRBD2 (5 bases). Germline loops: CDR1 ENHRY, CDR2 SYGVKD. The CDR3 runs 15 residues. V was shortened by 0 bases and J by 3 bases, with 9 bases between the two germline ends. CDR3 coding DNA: TGTGCCATCAGTGAGTCGGTCGGGAACTACAATGAGCAGTTCTTC. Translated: CAISESVGNYNEQFF.

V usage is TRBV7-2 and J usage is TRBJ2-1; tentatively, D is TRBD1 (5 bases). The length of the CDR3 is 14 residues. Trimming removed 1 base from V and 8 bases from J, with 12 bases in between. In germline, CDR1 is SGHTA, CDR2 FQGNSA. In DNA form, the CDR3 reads TGTGCCAGCAGCTTAGATCCAGGGTCAGATGAGCAGTTCTTC. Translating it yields CASSLDPGSDEQFF.

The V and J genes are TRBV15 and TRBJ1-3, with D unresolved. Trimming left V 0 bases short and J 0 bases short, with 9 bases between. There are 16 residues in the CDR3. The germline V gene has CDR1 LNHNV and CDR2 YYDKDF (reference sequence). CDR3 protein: CATSRETPRSGNTIYF. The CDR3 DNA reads TGTGCCACCAGCAGAGAGACCCCCCGCTCTGGAAACACCATATATTTT.

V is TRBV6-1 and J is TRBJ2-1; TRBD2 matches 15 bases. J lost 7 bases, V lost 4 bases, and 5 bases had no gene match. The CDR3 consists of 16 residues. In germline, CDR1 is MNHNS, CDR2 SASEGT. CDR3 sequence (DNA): TGTGCCAGCAGTGCAACCGGGACTAGCGGGAGGAATGAGCAGTTCTTC. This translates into CASSATGTSGRNEQFF.

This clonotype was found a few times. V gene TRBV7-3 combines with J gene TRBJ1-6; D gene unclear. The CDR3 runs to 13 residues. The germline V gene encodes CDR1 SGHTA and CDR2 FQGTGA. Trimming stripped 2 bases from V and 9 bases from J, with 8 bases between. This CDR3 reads CASSLVNGSPLHF. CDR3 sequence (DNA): TGTGCCAGCAGCTTAGTCAACGGTTCACCCCTCCACTTT.

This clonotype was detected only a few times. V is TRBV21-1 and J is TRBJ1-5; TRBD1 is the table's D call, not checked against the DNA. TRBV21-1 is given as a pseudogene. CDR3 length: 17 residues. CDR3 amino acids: CASRLPRVGGSNQPQHF. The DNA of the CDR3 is TGTGCCAGCAGGCTTCCCAGGGTCGGAGGAAGCAATCAGCCCCAGCATTTT.

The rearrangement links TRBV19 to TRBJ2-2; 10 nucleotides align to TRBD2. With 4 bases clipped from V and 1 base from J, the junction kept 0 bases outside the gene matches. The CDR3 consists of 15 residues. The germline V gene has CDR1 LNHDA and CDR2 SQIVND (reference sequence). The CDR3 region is CASSRLAGNTGELFF. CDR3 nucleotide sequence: TGTGCCAGTAGTAGACTAGCGGGGAACACCGGGGAGCTGTTTTTT.

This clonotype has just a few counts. The CDR3 DNA sequence: TGCAGTGCTAGGTCCGCTGGCGGGGAATCACCCCTCCACTTT. Encoded protein: CSARSAGGESPLHF. J is TRBJ1-6 and V is TRBV20-1, with D uncertain. Germline-derived CDR1 and CDR2 are DFQATT and SNEGSKA (reference sequence). This CDR3 is 14 amino acids long. The V end was cut by 3 bases, the J end by 10 bases, with 16 bases between.

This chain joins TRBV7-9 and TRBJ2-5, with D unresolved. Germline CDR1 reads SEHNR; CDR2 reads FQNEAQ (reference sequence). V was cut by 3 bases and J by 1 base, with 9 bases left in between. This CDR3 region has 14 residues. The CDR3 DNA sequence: TGTGCCAGCAGCTTCGGGTTGCCCCAAGAGACCCAGTACTTC. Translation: CASSFGLPQETQYF.

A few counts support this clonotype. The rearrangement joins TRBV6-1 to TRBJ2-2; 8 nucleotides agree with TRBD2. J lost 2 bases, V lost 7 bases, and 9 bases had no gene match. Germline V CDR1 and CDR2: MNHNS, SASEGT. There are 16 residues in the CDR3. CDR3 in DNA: TGTGCCAGCACCTCAACTAGCGGACCTAACACCGGGGAGCTGTTTTTT. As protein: CASTSTSGPNTGELFF.

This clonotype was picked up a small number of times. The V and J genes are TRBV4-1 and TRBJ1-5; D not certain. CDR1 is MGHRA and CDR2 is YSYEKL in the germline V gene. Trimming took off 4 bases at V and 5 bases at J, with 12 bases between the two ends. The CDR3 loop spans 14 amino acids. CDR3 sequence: CASSLREGDQPQHF. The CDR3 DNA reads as TGCGCCAGCAGCCTACGAGAGGGAGATCAGCCCCAGCATTTT.

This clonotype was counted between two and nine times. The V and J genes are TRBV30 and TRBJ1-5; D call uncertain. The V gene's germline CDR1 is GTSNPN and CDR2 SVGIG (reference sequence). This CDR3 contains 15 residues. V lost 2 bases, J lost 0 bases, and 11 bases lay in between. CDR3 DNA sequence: TGTGCCTGGAGTTTAGAAGGATATAGCAATCAGCCCCAGCATTTT. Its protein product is CAWSLEGYSNQPQHF.

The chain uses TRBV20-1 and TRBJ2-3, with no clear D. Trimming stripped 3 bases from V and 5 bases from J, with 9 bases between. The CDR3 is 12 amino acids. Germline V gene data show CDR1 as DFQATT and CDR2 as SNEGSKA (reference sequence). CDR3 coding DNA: TGCAGTGCTAGGGGTCCGGGAGATACGCAGTATTTT. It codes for CSARGPGDTQYF.

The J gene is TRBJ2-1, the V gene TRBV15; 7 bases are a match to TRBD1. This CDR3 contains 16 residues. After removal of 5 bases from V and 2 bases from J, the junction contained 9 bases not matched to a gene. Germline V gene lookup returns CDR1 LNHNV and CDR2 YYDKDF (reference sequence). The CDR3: CATSGFGTDTYNEQFF. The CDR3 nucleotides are TGTGCCACCAGCGGGTTCGGGACAGATACCTACAATGAGCAGTTCTTC. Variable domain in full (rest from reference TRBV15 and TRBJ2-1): DAMVIQNPRYQVTQFGKPVTLSCSQTLNHNVMYWYQQKSSQAPKLLFHYYDKDFNNEADTPDNFQSRRPNTSFCFLDIRSPGLGDTAMYLCATSGFGTDTYNEQFFGPGTRLTVL.

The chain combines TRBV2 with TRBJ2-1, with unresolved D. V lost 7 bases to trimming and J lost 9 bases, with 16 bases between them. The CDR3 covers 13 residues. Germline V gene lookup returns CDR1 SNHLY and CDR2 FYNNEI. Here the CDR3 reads CASNSLSSGEQFF. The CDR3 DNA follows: TGTGCCAGCAATTCTCTAAGCTCAGGTGAGCAGTTCTTC.

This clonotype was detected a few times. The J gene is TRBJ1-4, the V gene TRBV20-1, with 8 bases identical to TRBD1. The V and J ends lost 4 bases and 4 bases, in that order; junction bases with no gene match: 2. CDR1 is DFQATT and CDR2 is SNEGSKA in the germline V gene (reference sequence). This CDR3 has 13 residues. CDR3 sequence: CSATGQDNEKLFF. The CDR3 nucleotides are TGCAGTGCTACGGGACAGGATAATGAAAAACTGTTTTTT.

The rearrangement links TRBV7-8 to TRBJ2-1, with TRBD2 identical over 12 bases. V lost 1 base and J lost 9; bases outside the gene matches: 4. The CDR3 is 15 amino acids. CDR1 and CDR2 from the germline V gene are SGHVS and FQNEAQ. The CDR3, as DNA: TGTGCCAGCAGCTTAGATGGGACTAGCGGGCGTGAGCAGTTCTTC. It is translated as CASSLDGTSGREQFF.

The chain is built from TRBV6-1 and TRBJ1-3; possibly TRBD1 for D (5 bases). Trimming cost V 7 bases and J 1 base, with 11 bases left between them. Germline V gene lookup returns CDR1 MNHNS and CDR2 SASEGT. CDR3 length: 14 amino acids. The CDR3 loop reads CASKAGQSGNTIYF. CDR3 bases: TGTGCCAGCAAGGCAGGGCAATCTGGAAACACCATATATTTT.

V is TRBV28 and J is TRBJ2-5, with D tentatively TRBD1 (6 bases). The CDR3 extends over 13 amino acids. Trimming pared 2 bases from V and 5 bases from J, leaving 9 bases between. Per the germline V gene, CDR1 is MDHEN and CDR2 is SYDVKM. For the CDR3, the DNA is TGTGCCAGCAGTTTAGGGGGCTGGGAGACCCAGTACTTC. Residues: CASSLGGWETQYF.